This TCR beta chain was documented in a study of shared clonotypes between healthy human individuals. As for this clone: Its specificity is not known.

Regarding the study as a whole: Represented diversity (both genetic and exposure-history) was limited by the small number of donors.

Replicate PCRs for sorted subsets used 200 ng DNA; this equaled about 30,000 T cell genomes. Sequencing was performed with immunoSEQ multiplex PCR; in TCRdb, only in-frame clones are kept and a portion is missing. The sample records about a million clones, 60% to 85% being singletons. Input material: memory CD4+ T cells from PBMCs. This sample's subset: CD45RA-negative fraction. This clonotype was sampled from a man younger than 35 in good health. Some clones in this sample may be carry-over from other donors' samples.

The CDR3 reads CASNFASGELFF. DNA of the CDR3: TGTGCCAGCAATTTCGCCTCCGGGGAGCTGTTTTTT. V usage is TRBV2 and J usage is TRBJ2-2; D is undetermined. Trimming left V 7 bases short and J 6 bases short, with 9 bases between. The CDR3 is 12 residues long. Per germline, CDR1 SNHLY and CDR2 FYNNEI. Based on the CDR3 plus reference TRBV2 and TRBJ2-2, the full variable domain is EPEVTQTPSHQVTQMGQEVILRCVPISNHLYFYWYRQILGQKVEFLVSFYNNEISEKSEIFDDQFSVERPDGSNFTLKIRSTKLEDSAMYFCASNFASGELFFGEGSRLTVL.